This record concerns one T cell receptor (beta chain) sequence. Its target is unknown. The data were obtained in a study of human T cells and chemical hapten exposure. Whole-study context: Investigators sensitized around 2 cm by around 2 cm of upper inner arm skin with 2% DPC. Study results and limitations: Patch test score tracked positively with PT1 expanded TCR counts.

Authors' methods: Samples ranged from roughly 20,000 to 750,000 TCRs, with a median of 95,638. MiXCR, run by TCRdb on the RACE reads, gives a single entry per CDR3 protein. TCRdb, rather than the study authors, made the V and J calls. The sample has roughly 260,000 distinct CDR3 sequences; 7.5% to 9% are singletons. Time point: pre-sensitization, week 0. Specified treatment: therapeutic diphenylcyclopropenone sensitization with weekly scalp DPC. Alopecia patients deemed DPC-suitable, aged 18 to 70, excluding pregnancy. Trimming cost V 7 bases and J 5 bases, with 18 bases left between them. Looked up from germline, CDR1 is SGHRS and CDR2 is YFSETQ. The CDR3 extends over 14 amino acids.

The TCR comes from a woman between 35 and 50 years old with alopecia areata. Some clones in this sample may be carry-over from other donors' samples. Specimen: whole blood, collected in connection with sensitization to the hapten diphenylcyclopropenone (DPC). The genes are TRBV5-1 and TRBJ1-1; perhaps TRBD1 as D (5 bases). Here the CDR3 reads CASCGDGFETEAFF. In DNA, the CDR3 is TGCGCCAGCTGCGGGGACGGCTTCGAGACTGAAGCTTTCTTT.